In this sample, the clone carrying this T cell receptor beta chain turned up once. Antigen unknown. A much bigger clone sits one base away, suggesting this may be a read error. Unsorted libraries used 2 million PBMCs kept at -80 degrees C. This specimen comes from a study of neurological immune-mediated disorders. Turning to the study itself: Multiple sclerosis patients numbered approximately 35, of whom about 31 were relapsing-remitting and 3 secondary progressive. Study results and caveats: Across subjects, expanded clones had no CDR3 amino acid sequences in common, pointing to private repertoires in all groups.

V lost 1 base, J lost 4 bases, and 6 bases lay in between. Germline-derived CDR1 and CDR2 are SGHTA and FQGNSA. The CDR3 has 13 amino acids. A single run covered 15-18 subjects with over 180 million TCR-beta sequences. TCRdb re-analysed the 5' RACE reads in MiXCR, keeping a single row per CDR3 protein. The table includes 69,000 or so distinct CDR3 sequences, around 5% detected once. The sequence was obtained from a woman between 70 and 85 years old with multiple sclerosis. Sample: PBMCs. The chain joins TRBV7-2 to TRBJ2-3; unclear D gene. CDR3 DNA sequence: TGTGCCAGCAGCTTAGTTGTGGCAGATACGCAGTATTTT. It translates to CASSLVVADTQYF.